This entry is about one T cell receptor (beta chain). This clonotype was observed many times. What antigen it recognizes has not been identified. Base qualities are not recorded, but no much larger clone differs from it by a single base. This specimen belongs to a study of regulatory T cells in long-lasting Graves disease (dated by TCRdb to 2020 to 2022). Turning to the overall study: Persistent Graves' disease was defined as persistently positive TSH receptor autoantibodies together with antithyroid drug treatment for over 5 years. The study was registered as a clinical trial and conducted in China. Persistent Graves' disease patients were compared with newly diagnosed Graves' disease patients by peripheral blood TCR sequencing and RNA sequencing. On average, persistent Graves' disease patients in the clinical cohort had been on antithyroid drugs for approximately 10 years. TCR sequencing covered some 13 persistent and around 20 newly diagnosed Graves' disease patients, approximately 33 samples in total. Overall study results and their limits: Persistent disease showed preferential use of TRBV28, TRBJ1-2 and TRBJ2-5, whereas newly diagnosed disease favored TRBV20-1 and TRBJ2-1. More public clonotypes were shared among persistent patients (approximately 3,000) than among newly diagnosed patients (just under 1,000). The study examined only peripheral blood because the primary lesion, thyroid tissue, could not be accessed. Sequencing and analysis were limited to the TCR beta chain. Compared with newly diagnosed patients, persistent Graves' disease patients had lower TCR Shannon entropy and fewer highly expanded clones, which suggests clonal expansion. As a limitation, the authors acknowledged that the small sample size may reduce accuracy.

The library came from multiplex PCR. For sequencing, an Illumina HiSeq 4000 was employed. To build TCR beta libraries, CDR3 regions were amplified by Arm-PCR using iRepertoire HTBI primers. PCR products were gel purified before sequencing. Under the source paper's analysis protocol: Gene usage analysis of CDR3 amino acid clonotypes used the 62 TRBV and some 13 TRBJ segments found across samples. COPE and FqMerger were used to merge filtered high-quality paired reads into contigs. Contigs were aligned with BLAST to IMGT TRBV, TRBD and TRBJ reference genes, and CDR3 was defined per IMGT. Highly expanded clones were defined as clonotypes with a frequency above 0.1%. Repertoire diversity was measured by Shannon entropy, and V-J evenness by the Gini coefficient. Clonotypes shared by more than one individual were considered public. TCRdb reworked the public reads: Q25 trimming with fastp, MiXCR clone assembly, productive beta chains retained. Records with the same CDR3 protein are collapsed into one entry carrying the most frequent genes and DNA. The V and J calls and clone size are TCRdb's, not the authors'. This sample holds roughly 450,000 distinct CDR3 sequences; around 22% were observed only once. The ten largest make up about 27% of the sample.

The CDR3 starts with the cysteine, ends with the phenylalanine, and has 13 residues. Only CDR3 DNA remains: 39 bases, in frame from the first base. V gives up 10 bases and J gives up 5 bases, and the segment between their germline ends measures 17 bases. CDR1 and CDR2, looked up from the germline V gene (reference sequence), are SEHNR and FQNEAQ. Reading the label with the study, this specimen's time point is: persistent/refractory GD, antithyroid drugs over 5 years with positive TRAb. For both TCR sequencing and RNA sequencing, RNA was extracted from PBMCs in TRIzol. The diagnosis of Graves' disease was made according to American Thyroid Association guidelines. Patients were recruited from an endocrinology department in Xi'an, China. Each patient gave 8.5 to 9.5 milliliters of peripheral blood, collected in an EDTA anticoagulant tube. PBMCs were isolated by Ficoll Paque Plus density gradient separation without further T cell sorting. An Agilent 2100 Bioanalyzer and agarose gel were used to check RNA quality, while a NanoDrop 2000 measured RNA concentration.

The chain employs TRBV7-9 and TRBJ2-5, with a tentative D call of TRBD1 or TRBD2, each matching 5 bases. This clonotype originated in a female donor with Graves disease. The sample in question was peripheral blood mononuclear cells (PBMCs), obtained when the disease was refractory, from a patient treated with antithyroid drugs. The CDR3 protein is CANEEAAGETQYF. The sequence in DNA is TGTGCCAACGAGGAGGCAGCAGGGGAGACCCAGTACTTC.